The T cell receptor (beta chain) under discussion was sequenced for a study of T cell repertoires in cytomegalovirus infection. Study-level background: An indication of both CMV infection and matching HLA type came from public TCR beta signatures. General study findings and limits: The study found HLA-C-restricted CMV-specific TCR beta clonotypes dominating the ex vivo response.

The length of the CDR3 is 16 residues. The germline gives CDR1 SGHTA, CDR2 FQGNSA. Trimming stripped 5 bases from V and 1 base from J, with 15 bases between. TCRdb reprocessed the reads via MiXCR and lists one record per CDR3 protein. This table holds some 450,000 distinct CDR3 sequences, roughly 31% found once. This clonotype was detected many times. The antigen remains unidentified. J is TRBJ2-1 and V is TRBV7-2; D is uncertain. The specimen was PBMCs. The TCR originated in a human donor in good health (CMV status not recorded). Some clones in this sample may be carry-over from other donors' samples. CDR3 nucleotides: TGTGCCAGCAGCCCCGCCCTGACTCGTTCCTACAATGAGCAGTTCTTC. This encodes CASSPALTRSYNEQFF.